These 11 T cell receptor beta chains were all obtained from the same sample, sequenced in a study of beta chain features in type 1 diabetes. Findings and caveats of the study: Researchers report that Type 1 diabetes patients had moderately but significantly shorter TCRB CDR3s across all four CD4+ subsets.

The antigens these receptors bind are not known. Sequencing targeted expressed TCRB transcripts, as all isolated RNA had been reverse transcribed. The table came from immunoSEQ multiplex PCR; TCRdb's copy has only in-frame clones and leaves some out. Among roughly 340,000 clones, approximately 12% were seen once, and the ten largest hold 0.01%. Material: naive CD4+ T cells from blood. These receptors all stem from a woman between 18 and 30 years old with type 1 diabetes.

The chain has TRBV18 and TRBJ2-7, with 8 bases that match TRBD1. V shed 6 bases and J 5 bases; nucleotides not matched to a gene: 6. CDR1 and CDR2 (germline): KGHSH, LQKENI. CDR3 length: 13 amino acids. The CDR3 loop is CASSPQGAHEQYF. The DNA of the CDR3 is TGTGCCAGCTCGCCCCAGGGGGCGCACGAGCAGTACTTC.

This clone occurred a few times. The V and J genes are TRBV18 and TRBJ2-3, with D maybe TRBD1 (6 bases). V was clipped by 2 bases and J by 3 bases, with 15 bases between them. Germline V CDR1 and CDR2: KGHSH, LQKENI. The CDR3 length is 16 residues. CDR3 protein: CASSPVTGHRTDTQYF. CDR3 sequence (DNA): TGTGCCAGCTCACCAGTGACGGGACATCGGACAGATACGCAGTATTTT. The full variable domain, rest sourced from reference TRBV18 and TRBJ2-3, is NAGVMQNPRHLVRRRGQEARLRCSPMKGHSHVYWYRQLPEEGLKFMVYLQKENIIDESGMPKERFSAEFPKEGPSILRIQQVVRGDSAAYFCASSPVTGHRTDTQYFGPGTRLTVL.

This chain connects TRBV30 to TRBJ2-1; 9 bases match TRBD2. Germline lookup yields CDR1 GTSNPN and CDR2 SVGIG (reference sequence). Trimming removed 5 bases from V and 6 bases from J; junction bases left unmatched: 8. The CDR3 has 14 amino acids. Here the CDR3 DNA reads TGTGCCTGGGGGGATTGGCGGGAGGGCAATGAGCAGTTCTTC. It yields the protein CAWGDWREGNEQFF.

The chain joins TRBV4-2 to TRBJ2-2; 7 bases match TRBD1. The trim removed 1 base at V and 6 bases at J, leaving 20 bases unmatched. CDR3 length: 20 amino acids. Germline CDR1 and CDR2: LGHNA and YNFKEQ. The CDR3 DNA follows: TGTGCCAGCAGCCAAGTTCCTCGCCTCGGACAGGCTAGCAGGTCCGGGGAGCTGTTTTTT. Its protein is CASSQVPRLGQASRSGELFF.

This clone was seen more than once but under ten times. The V and J genes are TRBV5-1 and TRBJ2-5, with D tentatively TRBD1 (5 bases). V lost 4 bases, J lost 5 bases, and 12 bases lay in between. The CDR3 extends over 13 amino acids. Germline CDR1 is SGHRS and CDR2 is YFSETQ. The CDR3 region is CASSDRWGETQYF. The CDR3 region has the DNA TGCGCCAGCAGCGACAGATGGGGTGAGACCCAGTACTTC.

This chain connects TRBV9 to TRBJ1-3; D is unresolved. Per the germline V gene, CDR1 is SGDLS and CDR2 is YYNGEE. V was pared by 0 bases and J by 4 bases, with 5 bases between. The CDR3 contains 13 residues. CDR3: CASSVVGGNTIYF. The CDR3 bases are TGTGCCAGCAGCGTAGTCGGGGGAAACACCATATATTTT.

The V and J genes are TRBV4-3 and TRBJ2-1; 8 bases line up with TRBD1. CDR1 and CDR2 (germline): LGHNA, YSLEER. This CDR3 spans 16 amino acids. V shed 1 base, J shed 4 bases, and the junction held 6 bases outside the gene matches. CDR3 amino acids: CASSQAPGQAYNEQFF. Here the CDR3 DNA reads TGCGCCAGCAGCCAAGCCCCGGGACAGGCATACAATGAGCAGTTCTTC.

CDR3 nucleotide sequence: TGTGCCAGTACGCGAAAGCGGGACTGGGGCAATGAGCAGTTCTTC. Its translation is CASTRKRDWGNEQFF. The V call is TRBV19, the J call TRBJ2-1; 7 bases line up with TRBD2. Germline V gives CDR1 LNHDA, CDR2 SQIVND (reference sequence). The CDR3 is 15 residues long. V was clipped by 7 bases and J by 6 bases; unmatched bases: 12.

This chain links TRBV5-1 with TRBJ2-2, with 9 bases identical to TRBD2. J was trimmed by 6 bases and V by 2 bases; bases with no gene match: 2. Germline CDR1 reads SGHRS; CDR2 reads YFSETQ. The CDR3 extends over 14 amino acids. This chain's CDR3 is CASSFSGSPGELFF. CDR3 coding DNA: TGCGCCAGCAGCTTTAGCGGGAGCCCCGGGGAGCTGTTTTTT.

This chain links TRBV19 with TRBJ1-4; D call uncertain. The CDR3 is made up of 14 amino acids. The ends were cut back, 3 bases at V and 0 bases at J, with 5 bases in the middle. Germline V gene sequence: CDR1 LNHDA, CDR2 SQIVND (reference sequence). The CDR3 coding sequence is TGTGCCAGTAGTATCAGGTCAACTAATGAAAAACTGTTTTTT. Translated, it gives CASSIRSTNEKLFF.

This CDR3 reads CASSPLPGQGAHNEQFF. DNA of the CDR3: TGCGCCAGCAGTCCTCTCCCGGGACAGGGGGCCCACAATGAGCAGTTCTTC. The chain has TRBV23-1 and TRBJ2-1, with 12 bases fitting TRBD1. TRBV23-1 has ORF status, its function being uncertain. There are 17 residues in the CDR3. V dropped 4 bases and J dropped 5; count of bases not matched to a gene: 9.